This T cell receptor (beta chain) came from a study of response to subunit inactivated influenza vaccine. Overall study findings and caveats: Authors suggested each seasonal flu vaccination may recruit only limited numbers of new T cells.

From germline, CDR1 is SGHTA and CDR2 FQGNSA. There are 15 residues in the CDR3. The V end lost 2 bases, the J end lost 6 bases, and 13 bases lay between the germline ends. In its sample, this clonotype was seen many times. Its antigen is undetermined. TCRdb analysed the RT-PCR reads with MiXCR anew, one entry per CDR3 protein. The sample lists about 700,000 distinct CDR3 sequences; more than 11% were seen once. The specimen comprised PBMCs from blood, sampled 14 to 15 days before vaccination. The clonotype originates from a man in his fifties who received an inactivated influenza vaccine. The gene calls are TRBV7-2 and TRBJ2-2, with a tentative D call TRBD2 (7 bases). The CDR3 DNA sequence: TGTGCCAGCAGCTTACTAGGGGGAGGGGCCGGGGAGCTGTTTTTT. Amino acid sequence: CASSLLGGGAGELFF.